The clone carrying this TCR beta chain was counted a single time. The V gene's germline CDR1 is GTSNPN and CDR2 SVGIG (reference sequence). CDR3 size: 14 residues. V gave up 3 bases and J gave up 4 bases, with 13 bases separating them. This table comes from immunoSEQ multiplex PCR, and its TCRdb copy is limited to in-frame clones, with some not included. The repertoire holds roughly 250,000 clones, with around 90% as singletons. The sample comes from a study of blood T cell repertoires in COVID-19. Sequenced input: peripheral blood. The receptor was isolated from a woman aged 25 to 39 with acute or convalescent COVID-19. The chain joins TRBV30 to TRBJ1-3; D is perhaps TRBD1 (5 bases). CDR3 region: CAWRDRGTGNTIYF. CDR3 nucleotides: TGTGCCTGGAGAGACAGAGGAACGGGAAACACCATATATTTT.